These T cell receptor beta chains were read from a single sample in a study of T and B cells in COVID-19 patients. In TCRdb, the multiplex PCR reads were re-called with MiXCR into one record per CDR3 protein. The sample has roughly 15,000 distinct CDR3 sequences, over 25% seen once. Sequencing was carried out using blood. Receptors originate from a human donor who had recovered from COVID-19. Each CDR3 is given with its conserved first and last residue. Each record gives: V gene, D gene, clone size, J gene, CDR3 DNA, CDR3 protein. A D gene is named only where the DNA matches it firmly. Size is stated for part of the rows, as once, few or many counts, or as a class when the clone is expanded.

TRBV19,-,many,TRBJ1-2,TGTGCCAGTAGTATACTCACAGGGATTAACTATGGCTACACCTTC,CASSILTGINYGYTF
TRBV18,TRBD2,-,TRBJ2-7,TGTGCCAGCTCACCACTTGCGGGGGGCAACGAGCAGTACTTC,CASSPLAGGNEQYF
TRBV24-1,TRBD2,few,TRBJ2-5,TGTGCCACCAGTGATTTCAAAGGGACTAGCATCGGCGAGACCCAGTACTTC,CATSDFKGTSIGETQYF
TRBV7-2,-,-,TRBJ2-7,TGTGCCAGCAACCCCGGGGGCACCTACGAGCAGTACTTC,CASNPGGTYEQYF
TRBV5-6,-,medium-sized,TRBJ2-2,TGTGCCAGCACCGCTAACACCGGGGAGCTGTTTTTT,CASTANTGELFF
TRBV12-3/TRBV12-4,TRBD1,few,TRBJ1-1,TGTGCCAGCAGTGCCGGGACAGTCTCCACTGAAGCTTTCTTT,CASSAGTVSTEAFF
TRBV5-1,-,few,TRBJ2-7,TGCGCCAGCAAAAGAGAGTACGAGCAGTACTTC,CASKREYEQYF
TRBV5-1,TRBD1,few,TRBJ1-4,TGCGCCAGCCGGGACAGTAATGAAAAACTGTTTTTT,CASRDSNEKLFF
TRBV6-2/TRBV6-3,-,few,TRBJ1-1,TGTGCCAGCAGTTATCGTCGAAGTGAGGGGGGTGAAGCTTTCTTT,CASSYRRSEGGEAFF
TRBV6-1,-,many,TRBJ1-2,TGTGCCAGCAGTGAAGGGGTTGTAGGAGGCTACACCTTC,CASSEGVVGGYTF
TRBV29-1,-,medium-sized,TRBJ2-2,TGCAGCGTTGCCGGACGGAAGAACACCGGGGAGCTGTTTTTT,CSVAGRKNTGELFF
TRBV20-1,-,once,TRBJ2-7,TGCAGTGCTAGAGTGGGGGCAGGGGCCAACGAGCAGTACTTC,CSARVGAGANEQYF
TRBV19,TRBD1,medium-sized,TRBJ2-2,TGTGCCAGTAGTAGTATACAGGGGGTCTATAACACCGGGGAGCTGTTTTTT,CASSSIQGVYNTGELFF
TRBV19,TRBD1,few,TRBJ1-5,TGTGCCAGTAATGGACAGGAGGACAATCAGCCCCAGCATTTT,CASNGQEDNQPQHF
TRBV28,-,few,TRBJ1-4,TGTGCCAGCAGTGGACAGCCAACTAATGAAAAACTGTTTTTT,CASSGQPTNEKLFF
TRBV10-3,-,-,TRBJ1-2,TGTGCCATCAGTGAGTCATTTGTGGCGTTTAGCTATGGCTACACCTTC,CAISESFVAFSYGYTF
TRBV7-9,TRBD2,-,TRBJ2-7,TGTGCCAGCAGCTCCGTCGGGGGGGACGAGCAGTACTTC,CASSSVGGDEQYF
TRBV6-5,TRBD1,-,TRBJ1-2,TGTGCCAGCAGTTCGCCAGGGGGAAACTATGGCTACACCTTC,CASSSPGGNYGYTF
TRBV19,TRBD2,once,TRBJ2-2,TGTGCCAGTAGCGGACTAGCGCATAACACCGGGGAGCTGTTTTTT,CASSGLAHNTGELFF
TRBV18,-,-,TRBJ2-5,TGTGCCAGCTCACCACCGAGTGAGGTACAAGAGACCCAGTACTTC,CASSPPSEVQETQYF
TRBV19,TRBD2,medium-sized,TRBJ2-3,TGTGCCAGTAGTAGGGAATCGGGACTAGCGGGGGAATCGGATACGCAGTATTTT,CASSRESGLAGESDTQYF
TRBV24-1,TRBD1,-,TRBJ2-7,TGTGCCACCAGTGATCCCGGGACAGGGGCGGTCGAGCAGTACTTC,CATSDPGTGAVEQYF
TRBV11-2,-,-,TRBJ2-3,TGTGCCAGCAGCTCGACAGGATCTAGCACAGATACGCAGTATTTT,CASSSTGSSTDTQYF
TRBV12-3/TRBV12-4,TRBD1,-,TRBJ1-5,TGTGCCAGCAGTCCATGGGGGGGACAGGGTCAGCCCCAGCATTTT,CASSPWGGQGQPQHF
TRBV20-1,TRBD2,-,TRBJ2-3,TGCAGTGCTATCCGGGGGGGCGCAGACACAGATACGCAGTATTTT,CSAIRGGADTDTQYF
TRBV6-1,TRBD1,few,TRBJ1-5,TGTGCCAGCGGTGGACAGGCCTTCAATCAGCCCCAGCATTTT,CASGGQAFNQPQHF
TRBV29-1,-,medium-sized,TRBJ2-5,TGCAGCGTTGTATTCACAGGCGAGACCCAGTACTTC,CSVVFTGETQYF
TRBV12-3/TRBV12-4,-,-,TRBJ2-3,TGTGCCAGCAGGGGGGTGGGCCCAGATACGCAGTATTTT,CASRGVGPDTQYF
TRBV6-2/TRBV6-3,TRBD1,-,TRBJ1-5,TGTGCCAGCAGTGAATACAGGGGGCCTCAGCCCCAGCATTTT,CASSEYRGPQPQHF
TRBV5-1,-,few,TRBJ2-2,TGCGCCAGCACCACTATCCTTACCGGGGAGCTGTTTTTT,CASTTILTGELFF
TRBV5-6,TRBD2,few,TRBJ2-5,TGTGCCAGCAGCTTGGCCCTCGGGGGGTTCCAAGAGACCCAGTACTTC,CASSLALGGFQETQYF
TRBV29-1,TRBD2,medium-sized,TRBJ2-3,TGCAGCGTTGCTAGCGGGAGGCCTCGCACAGATACGCAGTATTTT,CSVASGRPRTDTQYF
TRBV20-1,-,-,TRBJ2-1,TGCAGTGCTAGGGCCCATGAGCAGTTCTTC,CSARAHEQFF
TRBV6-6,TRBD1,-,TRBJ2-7,TGTGCCAGCAGTTACTCCGTCGGTCTGGGGACAGGGGTTTCGTACGAGCAGTACTTC,CASSYSVGLGTGVSYEQYF
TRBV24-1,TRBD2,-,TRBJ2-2,TGTGCCACCAGTGACGTAGCGGGGGGGAACACCGGGGAGCTGTTTTTT,CATSDVAGGNTGELFF
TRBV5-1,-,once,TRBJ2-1,TGCGCCAGCCACCCCTCCCCCGGGGATGAGCAGTTCTTC,CASHPSPGDEQFF
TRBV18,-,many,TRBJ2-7,TGTGCCAGCTCACCTGGGGGGTACGAGCAGTACTTC,CASSPGGYEQYF
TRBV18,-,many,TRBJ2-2,TGTGCCAGCTCTCCGGACAGTAACACCGGGGAGCTGTTTTTT,CASSPDSNTGELFF
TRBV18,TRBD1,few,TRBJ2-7,TGTGCCAGCTCACCCGGGACAGGCTCCTACGAGCAGTACTTC,CASSPGTGSYEQYF
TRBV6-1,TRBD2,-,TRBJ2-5,TGTGCCAGCAACGTGCTAGCGGGAGAGACCCAGTACTTC,CASNVLAGETQYF
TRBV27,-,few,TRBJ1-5,TGTGCCAGCAGTTTAAAGGGACAATCCTTAGCCCAGCATTTT,CASSLKGQSLAQHF
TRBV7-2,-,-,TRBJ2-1,TGTGCCAGCAGCCCCAGGGGGGACTTCTGGGTCTTC,CASSPRGDFWVF
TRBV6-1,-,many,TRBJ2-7,TGTGCCAGCAGTGAATGGGACTACGAGCAGTACTTC,CASSEWDYEQYF
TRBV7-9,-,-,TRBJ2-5,TGTGCCAGCAGCTTAGGAGTTGGCGGGACCCAAGAGACCCAGTACTTC,CASSLGVGGTQETQYF
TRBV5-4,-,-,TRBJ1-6,TGTGCCAGCAGCTTGAACGTCTATAATTCACCCCTCCACTTT,CASSLNVYNSPLHF
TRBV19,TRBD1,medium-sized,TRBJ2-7,TGTGCCAGTAGTGTGCCGGGACAGGGTTCCTACGAGCAGTACTTC,CASSVPGQGSYEQYF
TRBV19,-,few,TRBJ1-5,TGTGCCAGTAGTATGGGCGGGGGTCAGCCCCAGCATTTT,CASSMGGGQPQHF
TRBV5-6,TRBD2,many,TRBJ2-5,TGTGCCAGCAGCTTGTGGGGGGGGGAGACCCAGTACTTC,CASSLWGGETQYF
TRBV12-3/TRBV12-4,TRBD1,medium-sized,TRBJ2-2,TGTGCCAGCAGTTTAGAGGGGGCGCTAGTCGCCGGGGAGCTGTTTTTT,CASSLEGALVAGELFF
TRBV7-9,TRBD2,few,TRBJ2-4,TGTGCCAGCAGTTCAATCCAAGGGAGGGGTCCCTCGGACATTCAGTACTTC,CASSSIQGRGPSDIQYF
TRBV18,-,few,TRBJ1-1,TGTGCCAGCTCACCGGTTCGGGGCGGAACTGAAGCTTTCTTT,CASSPVRGGTEAFF
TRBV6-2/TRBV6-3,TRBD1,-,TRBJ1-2,TGTGCCAGCAGTCCCGCAAGTAGACAGGGGTATGGCTACACCTTC,CASSPASRQGYGYTF
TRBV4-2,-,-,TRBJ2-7,TGCGCCAGCAGCCCCTCTCAGGGACGCTCCTACGAGCAGTACTTC,CASSPSQGRSYEQYF
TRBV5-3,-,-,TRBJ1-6,TGTGCCAGAAGCCAACAGCAAGGTGGTAATTCACCCCTCCACTTT,CARSQQQGGNSPLHF
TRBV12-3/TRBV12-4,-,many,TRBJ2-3,TGTGCCAGCAGTCTTTCTGAGGCAGATACGCAGTATTTT,CASSLSEADTQYF
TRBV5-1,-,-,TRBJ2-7,TGCGCCAGCAGCCCGGCGGGTCAGCTTAAGGGGGAGCAGTACTTC,CASSPAGQLKGEQYF
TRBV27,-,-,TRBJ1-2,TGTGCCAGCAGTTTATCGGGGGTTGTCTATGGCTACACCTTC,CASSLSGVVYGYTF